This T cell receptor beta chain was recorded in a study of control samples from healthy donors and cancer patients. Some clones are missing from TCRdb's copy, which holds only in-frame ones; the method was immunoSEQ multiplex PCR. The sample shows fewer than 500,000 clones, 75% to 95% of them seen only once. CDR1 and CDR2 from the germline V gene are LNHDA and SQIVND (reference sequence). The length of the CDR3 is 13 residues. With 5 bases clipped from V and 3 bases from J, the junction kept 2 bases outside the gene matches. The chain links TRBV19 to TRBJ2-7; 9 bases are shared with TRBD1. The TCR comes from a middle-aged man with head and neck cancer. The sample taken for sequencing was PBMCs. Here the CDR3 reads CASSGTGFYEQYF. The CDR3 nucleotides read TGTGCCAGTAGTGGGACAGGGTTCTACGAGCAGTACTTC.